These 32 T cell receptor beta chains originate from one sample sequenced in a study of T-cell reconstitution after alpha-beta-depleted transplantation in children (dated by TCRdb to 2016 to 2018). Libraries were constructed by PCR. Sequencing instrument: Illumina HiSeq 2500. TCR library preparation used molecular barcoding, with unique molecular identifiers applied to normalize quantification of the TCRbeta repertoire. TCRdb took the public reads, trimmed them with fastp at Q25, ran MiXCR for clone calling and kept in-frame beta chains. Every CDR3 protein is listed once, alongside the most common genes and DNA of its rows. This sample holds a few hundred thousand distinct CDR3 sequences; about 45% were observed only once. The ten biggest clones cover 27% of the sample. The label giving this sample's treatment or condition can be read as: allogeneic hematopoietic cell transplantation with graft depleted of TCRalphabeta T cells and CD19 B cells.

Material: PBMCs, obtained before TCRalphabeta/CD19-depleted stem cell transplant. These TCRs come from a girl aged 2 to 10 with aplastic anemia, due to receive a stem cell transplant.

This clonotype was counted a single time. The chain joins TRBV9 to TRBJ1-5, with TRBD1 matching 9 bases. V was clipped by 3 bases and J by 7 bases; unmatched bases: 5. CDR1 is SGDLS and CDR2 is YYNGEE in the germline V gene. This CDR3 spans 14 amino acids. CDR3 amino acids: CASSEGDRDQPQHF. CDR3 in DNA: TGTGCCAGCAGCGAGGGGGACAGGGACCAGCCCCAGCATTTT. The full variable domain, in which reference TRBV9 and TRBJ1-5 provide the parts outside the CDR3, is DSGVTQTPKHLITATGQRVTLRCSPRSGDLSVYWYQQSLDQGLQFLIQYYNGEERAKGNILERFSAQQFPDLHSELNLSSLELGDSALYFCASSEGDRDQPQHFGDGTRLSIL.

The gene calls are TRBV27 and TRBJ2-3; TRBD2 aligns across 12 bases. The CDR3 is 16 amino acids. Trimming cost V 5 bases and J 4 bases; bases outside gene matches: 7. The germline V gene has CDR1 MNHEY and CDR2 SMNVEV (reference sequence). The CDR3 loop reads CASSLLAGGPPDTQYF. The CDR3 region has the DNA TGTGCCAGCAGTCTCCTAGCGGGGGGGCCTCCAGATACGCAGTATTTT.

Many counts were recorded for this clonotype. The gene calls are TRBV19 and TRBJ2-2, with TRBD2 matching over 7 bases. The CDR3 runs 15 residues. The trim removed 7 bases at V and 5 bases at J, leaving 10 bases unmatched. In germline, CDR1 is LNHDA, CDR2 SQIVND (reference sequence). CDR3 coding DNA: TGTGCCAGTACCCTGGGGCCCGGGAGGACCGGGGAGCTGTTTTTT. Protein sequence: CASTLGPGRTGELFF.

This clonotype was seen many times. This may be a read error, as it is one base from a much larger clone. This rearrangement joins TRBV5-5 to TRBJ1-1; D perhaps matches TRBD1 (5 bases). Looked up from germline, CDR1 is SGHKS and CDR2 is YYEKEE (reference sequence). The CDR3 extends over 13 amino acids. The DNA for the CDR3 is TGTTCCAGCAGCTTAGACAGAGGTTTTGAAGCTTTCTTT. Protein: CSSSLDRGFEAFF.

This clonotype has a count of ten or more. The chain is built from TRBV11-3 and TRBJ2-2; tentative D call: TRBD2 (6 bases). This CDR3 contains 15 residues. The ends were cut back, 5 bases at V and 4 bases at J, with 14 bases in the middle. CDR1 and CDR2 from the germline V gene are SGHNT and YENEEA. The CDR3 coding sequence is TGTGCCAGCAGCCTGGGACTCGCATCCACCGGGGAGCTGTTTTTT. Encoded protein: CASSLGLASTGELFF. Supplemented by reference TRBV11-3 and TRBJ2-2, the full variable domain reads EAGVVQSPRYKIIEKKQPVAFWCNPISGHNTLYWYLQNLGQGPELLIRYENEEAVDDSQLPKDRFSAERLKGVDSTLKIQPAELGDSAVYLCASSLGLASTGELFFGEGSRLTVL.

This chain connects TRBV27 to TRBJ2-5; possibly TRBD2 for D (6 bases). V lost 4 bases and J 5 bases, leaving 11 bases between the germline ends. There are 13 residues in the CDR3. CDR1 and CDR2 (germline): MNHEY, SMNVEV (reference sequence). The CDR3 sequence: CASSSVGRETQYF. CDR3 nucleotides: TGTGCCAGCAGTTCTGTGGGGAGGGAGACCCAGTACTTC.

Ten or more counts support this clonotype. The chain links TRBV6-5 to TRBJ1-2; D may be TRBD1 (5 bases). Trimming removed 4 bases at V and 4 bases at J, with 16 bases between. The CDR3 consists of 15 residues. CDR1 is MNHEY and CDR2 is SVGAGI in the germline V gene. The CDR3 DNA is TGTGCCAGCAGTTCTAGTCCGGGGCGTTCCTATGGCTACACCTTC. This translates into CASSSSPGRSYGYTF.

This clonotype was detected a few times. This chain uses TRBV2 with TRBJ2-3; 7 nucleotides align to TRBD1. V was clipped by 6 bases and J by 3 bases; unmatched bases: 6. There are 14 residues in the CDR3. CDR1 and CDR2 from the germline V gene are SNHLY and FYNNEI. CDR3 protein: CASRYDRETDTQYF. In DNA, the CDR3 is TGTGCCAGCAGGTACGACAGGGAGACAGATACGCAGTATTTT.

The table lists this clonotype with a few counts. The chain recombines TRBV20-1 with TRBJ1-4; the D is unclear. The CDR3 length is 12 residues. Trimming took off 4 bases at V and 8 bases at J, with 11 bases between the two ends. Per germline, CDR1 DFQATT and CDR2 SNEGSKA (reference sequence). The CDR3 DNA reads TGCAGTGCTACGGAGTCGGGGGAAAAACTGTTTTTT. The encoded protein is CSATESGEKLFF.

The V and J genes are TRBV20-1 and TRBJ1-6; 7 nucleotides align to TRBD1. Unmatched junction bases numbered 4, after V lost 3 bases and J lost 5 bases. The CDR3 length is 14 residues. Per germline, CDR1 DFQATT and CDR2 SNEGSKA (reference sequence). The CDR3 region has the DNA TGCAGTGCTAGGCGGGACAGCAATAATTCACCCCTCCACTTT. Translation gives CSARRDSNNSPLHF.

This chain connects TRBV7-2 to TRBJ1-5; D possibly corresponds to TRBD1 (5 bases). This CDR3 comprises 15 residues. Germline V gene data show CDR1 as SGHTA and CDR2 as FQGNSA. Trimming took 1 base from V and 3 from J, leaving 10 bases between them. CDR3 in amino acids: CASSLGGVSNQPQHF. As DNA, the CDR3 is TGTGCCAGCAGCTTAGGGGGGGTTTCCAATCAGCCCCAGCATTTT.

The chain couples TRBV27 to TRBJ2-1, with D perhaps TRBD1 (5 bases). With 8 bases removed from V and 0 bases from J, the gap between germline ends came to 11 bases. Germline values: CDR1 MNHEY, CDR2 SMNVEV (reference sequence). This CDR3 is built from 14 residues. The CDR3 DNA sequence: TGTGCCAGCTCTTGGGGCGACTCCTACAATGAGCAGTTCTTC. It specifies CASSWGDSYNEQFF.

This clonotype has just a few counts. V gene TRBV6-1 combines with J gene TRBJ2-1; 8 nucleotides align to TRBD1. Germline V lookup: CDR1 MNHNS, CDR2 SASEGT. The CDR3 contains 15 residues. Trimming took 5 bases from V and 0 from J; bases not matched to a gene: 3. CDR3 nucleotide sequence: TGTGCCAGCAGTACCGGGACAGGCTCCTACAATGAGCAGTTCTTC. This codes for CASSTGTGSYNEQFF.

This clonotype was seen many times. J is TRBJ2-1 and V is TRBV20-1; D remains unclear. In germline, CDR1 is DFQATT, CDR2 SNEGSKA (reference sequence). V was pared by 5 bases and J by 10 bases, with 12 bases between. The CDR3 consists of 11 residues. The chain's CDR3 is CSAQVSWEQFF. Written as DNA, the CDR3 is TGCAGTGCTCAAGTCTCGTGGGAGCAGTTCTTC.

The CDR3 loop reads CASRNGLSNTEAFF. The CDR3 nucleotides read TGCGCCAGCCGGAATGGACTGTCGAACACTGAAGCTTTCTTT. The J gene is TRBJ1-1, the V gene TRBV5-1; D is uncertain. V was shortened by 7 bases and J by 1 base, with 14 bases between the two germline ends. The CDR3 length is 14 residues. From germline, CDR1 is SGHRS and CDR2 YFSETQ.

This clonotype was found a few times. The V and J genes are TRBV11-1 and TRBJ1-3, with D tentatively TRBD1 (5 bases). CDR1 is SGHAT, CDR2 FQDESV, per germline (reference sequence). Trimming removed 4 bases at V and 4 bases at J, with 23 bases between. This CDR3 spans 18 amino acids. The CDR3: CASSSGIRGFVAGNTIYF. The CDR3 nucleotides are TGTGCCAGCAGCTCCGGGATCCGGGGCTTCGTCGCGGGAAACACCATATATTTT.

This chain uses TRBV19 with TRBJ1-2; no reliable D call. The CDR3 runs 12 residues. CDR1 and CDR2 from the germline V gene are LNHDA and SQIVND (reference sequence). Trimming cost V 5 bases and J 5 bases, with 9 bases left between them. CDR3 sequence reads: CASSWGRYGYTF. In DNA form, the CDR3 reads TGTGCCAGTAGTTGGGGAAGGTATGGCTACACCTTC.

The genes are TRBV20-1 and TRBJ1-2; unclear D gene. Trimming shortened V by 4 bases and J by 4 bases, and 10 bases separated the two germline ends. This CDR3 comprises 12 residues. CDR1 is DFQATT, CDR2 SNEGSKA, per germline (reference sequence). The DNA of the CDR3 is TGCAGTGCTATTAAATGGGGCTATGGCTACACCTTC. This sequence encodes CSAIKWGYGYTF.

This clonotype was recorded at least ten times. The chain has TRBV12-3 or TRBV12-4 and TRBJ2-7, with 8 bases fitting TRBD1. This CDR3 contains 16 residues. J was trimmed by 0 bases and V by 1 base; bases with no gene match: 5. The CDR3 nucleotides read TGTGCCAGCAGTTTAGAGTCCGGGACAGGCTCCTACGAGCAGTACTTC. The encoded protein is CASSLESGTGSYEQYF.

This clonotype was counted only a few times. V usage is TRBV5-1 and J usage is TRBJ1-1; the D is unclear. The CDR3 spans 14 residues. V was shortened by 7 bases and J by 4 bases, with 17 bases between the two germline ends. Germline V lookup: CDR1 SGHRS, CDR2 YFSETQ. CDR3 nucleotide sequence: TGCGCCAGCTCTCAAGGAGGATATCTCACTGAAGCTTTCTTT. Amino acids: CASSQGGYLTEAFF.

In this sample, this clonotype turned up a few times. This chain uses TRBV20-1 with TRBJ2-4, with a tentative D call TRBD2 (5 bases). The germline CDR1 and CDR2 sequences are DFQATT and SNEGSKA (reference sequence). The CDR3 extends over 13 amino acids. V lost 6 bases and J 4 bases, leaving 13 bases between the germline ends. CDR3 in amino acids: CSALSPGKNIQYF. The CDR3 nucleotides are TGCAGTGCCCTATCCCCGGGGAAAAACATTCAGTACTTC.

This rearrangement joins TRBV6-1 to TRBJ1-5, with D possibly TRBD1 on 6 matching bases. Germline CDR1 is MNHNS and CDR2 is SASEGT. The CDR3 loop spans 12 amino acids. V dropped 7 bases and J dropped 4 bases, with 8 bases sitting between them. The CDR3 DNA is TGTGCCAGCATCGGACAGAATCAGCCCCAGCATTTT. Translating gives CASIGQNQPQHF.

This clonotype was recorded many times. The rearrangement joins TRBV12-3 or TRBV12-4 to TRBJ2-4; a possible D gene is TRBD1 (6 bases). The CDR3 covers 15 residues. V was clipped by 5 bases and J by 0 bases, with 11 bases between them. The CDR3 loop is CASSPEQGAKNIQYF. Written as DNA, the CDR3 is TGTGCCAGCAGTCCAGAACAGGGAGCCAAAAACATTCAGTACTTC.

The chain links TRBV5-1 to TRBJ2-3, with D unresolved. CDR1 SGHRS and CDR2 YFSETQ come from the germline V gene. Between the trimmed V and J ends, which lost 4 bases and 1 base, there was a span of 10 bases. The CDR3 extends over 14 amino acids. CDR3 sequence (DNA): TGCGCCAGCAGCCTCGTAGGACGCACAGATACGCAGTATTTT. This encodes CASSLVGRTDTQYF. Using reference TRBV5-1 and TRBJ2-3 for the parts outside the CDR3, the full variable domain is KAGVTQTPRYLIKTRGQQVTLSCSPISGHRSVSWYQQTPGQGLQFLFEYFSETQRNKGNFPGRFSGRQFSNSRSEMNVSTLELGDSALYLCASSLVGRTDTQYFGPGTRLTVL.

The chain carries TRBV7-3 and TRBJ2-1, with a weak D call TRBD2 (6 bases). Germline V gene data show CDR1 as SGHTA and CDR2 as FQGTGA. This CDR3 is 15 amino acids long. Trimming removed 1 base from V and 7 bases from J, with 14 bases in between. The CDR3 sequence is CASSLSGIEVNEQFF. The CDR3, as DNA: TGTGCCAGCAGCTTAAGCGGGATCGAGGTAAATGAGCAGTTCTTC.

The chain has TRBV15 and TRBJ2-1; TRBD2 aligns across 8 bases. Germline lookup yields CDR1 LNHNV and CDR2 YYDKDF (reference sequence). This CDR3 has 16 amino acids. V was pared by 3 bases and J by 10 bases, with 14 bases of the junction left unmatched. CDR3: CATSRLTGGPRREQFF. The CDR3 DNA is TGTGCCACCAGCAGGTTGACGGGGGGGCCAAGGCGGGAGCAGTTCTTC.

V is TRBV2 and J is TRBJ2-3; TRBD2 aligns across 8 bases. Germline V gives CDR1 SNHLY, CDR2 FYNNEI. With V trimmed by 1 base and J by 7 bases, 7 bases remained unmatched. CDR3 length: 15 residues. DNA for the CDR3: TGTGCCAGCAGTGAAGGGGAGCGGGAGAGGAATACGCAGTATTTT. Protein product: CASSEGERERNTQYF.

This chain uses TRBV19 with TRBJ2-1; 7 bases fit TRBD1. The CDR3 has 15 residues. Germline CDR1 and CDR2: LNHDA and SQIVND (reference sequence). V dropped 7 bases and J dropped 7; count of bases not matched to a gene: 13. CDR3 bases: TGTGCCAGTAACCCGACAGGGACCCTTCGGAATGAGCAGTTCTTC. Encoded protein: CASNPTGTLRNEQFF.

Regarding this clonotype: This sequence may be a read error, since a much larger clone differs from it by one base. CDR3 in DNA: TGTGCCAGCAGTGATACGGCTTGCAATGAGCAGTTCTTC. The encoded protein is CASSDTACNEQFF. The chain links TRBV2 to TRBJ2-1; D is undetermined. The CDR3 spans 13 residues. Germline V gives CDR1 SNHLY, CDR2 FYNNEI. The V end was cut by 3 bases, the J end by 6 bases, with 9 bases between.

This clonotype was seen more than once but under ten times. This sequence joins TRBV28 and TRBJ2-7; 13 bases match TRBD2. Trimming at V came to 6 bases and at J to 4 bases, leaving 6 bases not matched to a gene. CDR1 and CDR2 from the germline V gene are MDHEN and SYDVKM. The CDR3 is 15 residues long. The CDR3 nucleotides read TGTGCCAGCAGCCCCCGGACTAGCGGGGGTTACGAGCAGTACTTC. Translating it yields CASSPRTSGGYEQYF.

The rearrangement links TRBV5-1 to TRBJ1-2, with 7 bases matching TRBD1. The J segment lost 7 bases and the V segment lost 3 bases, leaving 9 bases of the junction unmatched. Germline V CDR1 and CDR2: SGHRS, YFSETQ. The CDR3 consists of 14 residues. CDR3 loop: CASSYTDRNRGYTF. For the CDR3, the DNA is TGCGCCAGCAGCTATACGGACAGGAACCGTGGCTACACCTTC. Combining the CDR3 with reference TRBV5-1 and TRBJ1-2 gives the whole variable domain KAGVTQTPRYLIKTRGQQVTLSCSPISGHRSVSWYQQTPGQGLQFLFEYFSETQRNKGNFPGRFSGRQFSNSRSEMNVSTLELGDSALYLCASSYTDRNRGYTFGSGTRLTVV.

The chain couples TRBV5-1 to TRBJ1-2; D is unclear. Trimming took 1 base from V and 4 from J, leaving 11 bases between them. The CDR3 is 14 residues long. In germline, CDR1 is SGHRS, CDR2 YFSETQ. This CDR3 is CASSLNGDVYGYTF. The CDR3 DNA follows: TGCGCCAGCAGCTTGAACGGAGATGTCTATGGCTACACCTTC.